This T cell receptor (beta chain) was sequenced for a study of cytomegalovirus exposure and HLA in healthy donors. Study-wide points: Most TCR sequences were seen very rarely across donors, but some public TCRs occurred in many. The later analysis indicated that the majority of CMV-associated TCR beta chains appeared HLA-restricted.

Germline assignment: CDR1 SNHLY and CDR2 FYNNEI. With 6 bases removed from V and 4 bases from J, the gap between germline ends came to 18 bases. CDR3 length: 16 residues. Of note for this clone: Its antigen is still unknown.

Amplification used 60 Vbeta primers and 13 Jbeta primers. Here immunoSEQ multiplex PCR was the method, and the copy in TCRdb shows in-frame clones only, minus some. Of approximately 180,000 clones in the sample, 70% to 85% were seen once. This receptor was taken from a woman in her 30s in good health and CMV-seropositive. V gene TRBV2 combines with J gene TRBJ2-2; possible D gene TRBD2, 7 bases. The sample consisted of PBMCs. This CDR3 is CASRGGAGRGTGELFF. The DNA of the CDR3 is TGTGCCAGCAGGGGGGGCGCGGGGAGGGGCACCGGGGAGCTGTTTTTT.